This T cell receptor beta chain was retrieved from a study of monozygotic twins with inflammatory bowel disease. Study-wide results and limits: The data did not back a single strong IBD-associated clonotype or signal. Background noise in patient repertoires may stem from differing immunosuppressive treatments.

A note on this clonotype: Its antigen is unknown.

The CDR3 length is 12 residues. The total RNA came straight from whole blood, and T cells were not sorted beforehand. A template switching step added UMIs, each with a 6-nucleotide sample barcode. From its re-call of the 5' RACE reads, TCRdb lists each CDR3 protein once, without DNA. The table for this sample gives approximately 400,000 distinct CDR3 sequences. V gene TRBV12-3 or TRBV12-4 combines with J gene TRBJ2-7; no DNA is available, so the TRBD1 call from TCRdb remains unchecked. This clonotype originated in a human donor with ulcerative colitis or Crohn's disease, or a healthy co-twin of an affected twin (not recorded which). The sequencing sample was made of blood. This CDR3 is CASSFGGLEQYF.